The TCR beta chain under discussion was sequenced for a study of blood T cells in healthy people across ages. Points from the study as a whole: There were more naive CD4+ cells and higher diversity in long-lived donors than in aged donors. It was found that TCR beta diversity correlated strongly with the percentage of naive T cells.

Primed by a sample-barcoded 5' primer and a J-beta primer mix, a second PCR proceeded for roughly 6 to 12 cycles. A minimum of 3 million CDR3-containing paired-end reads was obtained for each sample. TCRdb used MiXCR to reprocess the 5' RACE reads, holding one entry per CDR3 protein. The profile covers around 1,100,000 distinct CDR3 sequences, with roughly two fifths appearing a single time and about 12% taken by the ten largest. The germline gives CDR1 DFQATT, CDR2 SNEGSKA (reference sequence). The length of the CDR3 is 14 residues. To note about this clonotype: Its antigen is unidentified. At one of its ends the junction is not consistent with the germline gene, which may arise from a read error.

The sequence derives from a young man in good health. The chain is built from TRBV20-1 and TRBJ2-5, with no clear D. What was sequenced was blood. This CDR3 reads CSAGEEARSETQYF. CDR3 nucleotides: TGCAGTGCTGGAGAAGAGGCAAGATCAGAGACCCAGTACTTC.